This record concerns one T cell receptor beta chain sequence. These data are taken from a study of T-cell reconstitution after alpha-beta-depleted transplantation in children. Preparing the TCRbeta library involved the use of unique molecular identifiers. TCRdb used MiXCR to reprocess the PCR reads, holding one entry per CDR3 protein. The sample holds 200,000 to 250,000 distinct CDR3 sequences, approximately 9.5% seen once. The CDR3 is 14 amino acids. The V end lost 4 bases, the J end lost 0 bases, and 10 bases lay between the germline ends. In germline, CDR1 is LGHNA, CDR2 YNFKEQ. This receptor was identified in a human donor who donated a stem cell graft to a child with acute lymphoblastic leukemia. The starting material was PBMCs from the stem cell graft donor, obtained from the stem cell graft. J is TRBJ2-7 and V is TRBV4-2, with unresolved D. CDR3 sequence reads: CASSPGSLSYEQYF. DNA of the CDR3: TGTGCCAGCAGCCCCGGTTCCCTCTCCTACGAGCAGTACTTC.